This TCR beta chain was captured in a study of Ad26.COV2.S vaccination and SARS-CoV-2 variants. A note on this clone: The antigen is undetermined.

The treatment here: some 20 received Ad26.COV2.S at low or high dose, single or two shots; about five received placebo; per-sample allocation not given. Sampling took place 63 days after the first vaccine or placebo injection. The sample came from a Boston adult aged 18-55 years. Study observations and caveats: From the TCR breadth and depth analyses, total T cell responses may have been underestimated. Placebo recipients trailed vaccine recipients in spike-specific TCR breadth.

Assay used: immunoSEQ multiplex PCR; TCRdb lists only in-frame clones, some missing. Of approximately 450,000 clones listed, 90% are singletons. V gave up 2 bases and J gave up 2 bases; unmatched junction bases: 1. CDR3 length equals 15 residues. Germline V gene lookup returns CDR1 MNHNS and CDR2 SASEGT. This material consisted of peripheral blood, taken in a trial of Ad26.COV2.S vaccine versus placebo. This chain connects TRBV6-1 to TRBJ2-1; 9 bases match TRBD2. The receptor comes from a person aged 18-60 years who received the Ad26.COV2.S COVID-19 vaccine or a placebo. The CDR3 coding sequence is TGTGCCAGCAGTGAAAGCGGGAGGACCTACAATGAGCAGTTCTTC. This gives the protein CASSESGRTYNEQFF.